This TCR beta chain was sequenced for a study of blood T cell repertoires in COVID-19 (dated by TCRdb to about 2020). Turning to the overall study: The collaborator samples originated in the United States, Italy and Spain and spanned the acute and convalescent phases of COVID-19. The material from the prospective study consisted of cDNA or gDNA derived from T cells, B-cell-depleted T cells, or PBMCs. Subjects who had been exposed to COVID-19, were actively infected with it, or had recovered from it provided the deeply sampled blood TCRbeta repertoires that made up the dataset. A freely available public database, intended as a resource for researchers studying the immune response to SARS-CoV-2, is where the repertoires were released. Samples came from the ongoing ImmuneRACE study (first 160 participants) plus 1,254 subjects from 6 global collaborators. Nearly every sample came with metadata listing a de-identified subject ID, COVID-19 status, age in years and sex. Where available, HLA class I and class II types were obtained from metadata supplied by the sample provider rather than from assay-based typing. On the study overall, not on this receptor specifically: How much clinical and demographic metadata was included differed by source and by participant, and the metadata was provided uncurated.

Each collaborating institution followed its own protocols to collect whole blood in K2EDTA tubes. Collaborator samples were shipped for TCRbeta analysis as frozen whole blood, isolated PBMCs, or DNA extracted from either sample type. TCRbeta CDR3 regions were amplified from genomic DNA by means of the immunoSEQ Assay, a bias-controlled multiplex PCR. Concerning the study's data processing: The number of nucleated cells in each sample was estimated from the amplification of reference gene primers within the assay. Sequence reads were collapsed and filtered to measure the absolute abundance of every unique TCRbeta CDR3 rearrangement. For each sample, productive Simpson clonality was calculated as the square root of Simpson's diversity index across productive rearrangements. TCRdb obtained this table from immuneACCESS and retained in-frame rearrangements with V and J assigned. These tables miss some clones; where compared with another copy, unresolved V genes account for less than half of the shortfall, and the remainder is unexplained. That table supplies the V and J calls and clone size; D and trimming were determined from the DNA. The sample records more than 30,000 clones, around 87% of which are singletons. The top ten hold around 15% of the sample.

In regard to this clone: Its specific antigen is unknown. Base quality data are lacking; no much larger clone is found one base away.

The cysteine opens and the phenylalanine closes a CDR3 of 13 amino acids. Only the CDR3 DNA stays, 39 bases, in frame from base 1. V is cut back by 7 bases and J by 5 bases, with 10 bases in the junction unmatched. CDR1 is given as SQVTM and CDR2 as ANQGSEA, both from the germline V gene. This clonotype originated in a man in his 60s with active COVID-19. The V and J segments used are TRBV29-1 and TRBJ1-2, with TRBD1 identical over 7 junction bases. Sequenced material: peripheral blood. The bases are TGCAGCGCAAGATCCGGGACAGAATATGGCTACACCTTC. The resulting protein is CSARSGTEYGYTF.